Listed below are T cell receptor beta chains from one sample, sequenced in a study of blood T cell repertoires in COVID-19. Profiled with immunoSEQ multiplex PCR; TCRdb holds only in-frame clones, not every one. The sample holds tens of thousands of clones; over 65% are singletons and the top ten take around 3.9%. The specimen was peripheral blood. These receptors came from a man aged 70 or older with COVID-19, enrolled during active disease. Each CDR3 is given with its conserved first and last residue. A D gene is named only where the DNA matches it firmly. Some rows mark clone size as missing; the rest say once, few, many or name a class of expanded clone.

V gene: TRBV5-4
J gene: TRBJ1-2
clone size: few
D gene: TRBD1
CDR3 DNA: TGTGCCAGCAGCTCATTGACAGGGAGTTATGGCTACACCTTC
CDR3 protein: CASSSLTGSYGYTF

V gene: TRBV7-2
J gene: TRBJ1-5
clone size: NA
D gene: TRBD1
CDR3 DNA: TGTGCCAGCACCCAATTGGGACAGGGAAGCAATCAGCCCCAGCATTTT
CDR3 protein: CASTQLGQGSNQPQHF

V gene: TRBV7-9
J gene: TRBJ2-2
clone size: NA
D gene: NA
CDR3 DNA: TGTGCCAGCAGCTTACAGGGGCCCGACACCGGGGAGCTGTTTTTT
CDR3 protein: CASSLQGPDTGELFF

V gene: TRBV18
J gene: TRBJ1-5
clone size: NA
D gene: NA
CDR3 DNA: TGTGCCAGCTCACCACTAGTCGATCAGCCCCAGCATTTT
CDR3 protein: CASSPLVDQPQHF

V gene: TRBV4-2
J gene: TRBJ2-1
clone size: NA
D gene: TRBD2
CDR3 DNA: TGTGCCAGCAGCCCCCTAGCGGGAGCATACAATGAGCAGTTCTTC
CDR3 protein: CASSPLAGAYNEQFF

V gene: TRBV7-2
J gene: TRBJ2-5
clone size: NA
D gene: TRBD2
CDR3 DNA: TGTGCCAGCAGCCCGCGGGGGGAGGGCCGGGGTGAGACCCAGTACTTC
CDR3 protein: CASSPRGEGRGETQYF

V gene: TRBV7-9
J gene: TRBJ2-3
clone size: NA
D gene: TRBD1
CDR3 DNA: TGTGCCAGCAGTCCAGGGGGAGATACGCAGTATTTT
CDR3 protein: CASSPGGDTQYF

V gene: TRBV5-1
J gene: TRBJ1-1
clone size: NA
D gene: NA
CDR3 DNA: TGCGCCAGCAGCTTTGGGTCGGATCAGGCATGGGAAGCTTTCTTT
CDR3 protein: CASSFGSDQAWEAFF

V gene: TRBV6-4
J gene: TRBJ1-6
clone size: NA
D gene: TRBD1
CDR3 DNA: TGTGCCAGCAGTGCGACAGGGGGCAATTCACCCCTCCACTTT
CDR3 protein: CASSATGGNSPLHF

V gene: TRBV19
J gene: TRBJ2-7
clone size: NA
D gene: TRBD1
CDR3 DNA: TGTGCCAGTAGTTTACGAAGGGACAGGGGCTACGAGCAGTACTTC
CDR3 protein: CASSLRRDRGYEQYF

V gene: TRBV7-2
J gene: TRBJ2-7
clone size: few
D gene: TRBD2
CDR3 DNA: TGTGCCAGCAGCTTAGAGGCGTTGGGGACTAGGGGGTACGAGCAGTACTTC
CDR3 protein: CASSLEALGTRGYEQYF

V gene: TRBV3-1/TRBV3-2
J gene: TRBJ2-3
clone size: NA
D gene: NA
CDR3 DNA: TGTGCCAGCAGCCAAGTAGTCCGGGGAGATACGCAGTATTTT
CDR3 protein: CASSQVVRGDTQYF

V gene: TRBV27
J gene: TRBJ1-5
clone size: NA
D gene: NA
CDR3 DNA: TGTGCCAGCAGCCCTGGGGGGGCCGCAGAGCCCCAGCATTTT
CDR3 protein: CASSPGGAAEPQHF

V gene: TRBV5-1
J gene: TRBJ2-5
clone size: NA
D gene: TRBD1
CDR3 DNA: TGCGCCAGCAGCCCTACGGGACAGGGGGAAGAGACCCAGTACTTC
CDR3 protein: CASSPTGQGEETQYF

V gene: TRBV4-3
J gene: TRBJ2-4
clone size: NA
D gene: NA
CDR3 DNA: TGCGCCAGCAGCCAAGATTCCTACCCTGGGCAGATAAACATTCAGTACTTC
CDR3 protein: CASSQDSYPGQINIQYF

V gene: TRBV11-2
J gene: TRBJ2-7
clone size: NA
D gene: TRBD1
CDR3 DNA: TGTGCCAGCAGCTTCGGGACAGCCACGAACGAGCAGTACTTC
CDR3 protein: CASSFGTATNEQYF

V gene: TRBV6-2/TRBV6-3
J gene: TRBJ2-7
clone size: once
D gene: TRBD1
CDR3 DNA: TGTGCCAGCAGTTCCCGGGACAGGCGCCACGAGCAGTACTTC
CDR3 protein: CASSSRDRRHEQYF

V gene: TRBV6-2/TRBV6-3
J gene: TRBJ1-1
clone size: NA
D gene: TRBD1
CDR3 DNA: TGTGCCAGCAGTTACGGGACAGGGGGCACTGAAGCTTTCTTT
CDR3 protein: CASSYGTGGTEAFF

V gene: TRBV28
J gene: TRBJ2-7
clone size: NA
D gene: TRBD1
CDR3 DNA: TGTGCCAGCATTGAAGGACAGGGGGCTTGGGAGCAGTACTTC
CDR3 protein: CASIEGQGAWEQYF

V gene: TRBV29-1
J gene: TRBJ1-4
clone size: NA
D gene: NA
CDR3 DNA: TGCAGCGTTGGAGGGATGTCTAATGAAAAACTGTTTTTT
CDR3 protein: CSVGGMSNEKLFF

V gene: TRBV27
J gene: TRBJ1-2
clone size: NA
D gene: TRBD1
CDR3 DNA: TGTGCCAGCAGTTACGGGACAGGGTATGGCTACACCTTC
CDR3 protein: CASSYGTGYGYTF

V gene: TRBV28
J gene: TRBJ2-5
clone size: NA
D gene: TRBD1
CDR3 DNA: TGTGCCAGCAGTTCCCGACCCGGCGGGACAGGGATCCTGGAGACCCAGTACTTC
CDR3 protein: CASSSRPGGTGILETQYF

V gene: TRBV28
J gene: TRBJ1-5
clone size: few
D gene: TRBD1
CDR3 DNA: TGTGCCAGCATAATGGGACAGGTAAATCAGCCCCAGCATTTT
CDR3 protein: CASIMGQVNQPQHF

V gene: TRBV7-2
J gene: TRBJ2-1
clone size: NA
D gene: NA
CDR3 DNA: TGTGCCAGCAGCTTAGCCTTAAACCAGTACAATGAGCAGTTCTTC
CDR3 protein: CASSLALNQYNEQFF

V gene: TRBV18
J gene: TRBJ2-6
clone size: few
D gene: TRBD1
CDR3 DNA: TGTGCCAGCTCGCCGGACAGGCTGACCTCTGGGGCCAACGTCCTGACTTTC
CDR3 protein: CASSPDRLTSGANVLTF

V gene: TRBV12-5
J gene: TRBJ1-2
clone size: NA
D gene: NA
CDR3 DNA: TGTGCTAGTGGTTTGTGGGGGGGCGACTATGGCTACACCTTC
CDR3 protein: CASGLWGGDYGYTF

V gene: TRBV7-6
J gene: TRBJ2-1
clone size: NA
D gene: TRBD2
CDR3 DNA: TGTGCCAGCAGCTTAGTAATTATGCCTAGCGGGAGACACAATGAGCAGTTCTTC
CDR3 protein: CASSLVIMPSGRHNEQFF

V gene: TRBV29-1
J gene: TRBJ2-1
clone size: once
D gene: NA
CDR3 DNA: TGCAGCGTTGACTCTCAGGGCTACAATGAGCAGTTCTTC
CDR3 protein: CSVDSQGYNEQFF

V gene: TRBV7-2
J gene: TRBJ2-7
clone size: NA
D gene: NA
CDR3 DNA: TGTGCCAGCAGCTTAGTGGGCGGGTTCCCGTCATCTGAGCAGTACTTC
CDR3 protein: CASSLVGGFPSSEQYF

V gene: TRBV28
J gene: TRBJ2-7
clone size: NA
D gene: NA
CDR3 DNA: TGTGCCAGCAGTTTACGGGGGTTACTCAACGAGCAGTACTTC
CDR3 protein: CASSLRGLLNEQYF

V gene: TRBV2
J gene: TRBJ2-7
clone size: NA
D gene: TRBD1
CDR3 DNA: TGTGCCAGCAGTACGGACAGGGGACCCTACGAGCAGTACTTC
CDR3 protein: CASSTDRGPYEQYF

V gene: TRBV7-3
J gene: TRBJ2-1
clone size: many
D gene: TRBD2
CDR3 DNA: TGTGCCAGCAGCCCCCGGGGCGGGAGCCGAGGAAATGAGCAGTTCTTC
CDR3 protein: CASSPRGGSRGNEQFF

V gene: TRBV2
J gene: TRBJ2-1
clone size: NA
D gene: NA
CDR3 DNA: TGTGCCAGCCCGAAAGGGGCAGGGGCTGGGCGAGGAGAGCAGTTCTTC
CDR3 protein: CASPKGAGAGRGEQFF

V gene: TRBV7-2
J gene: TRBJ1-2
clone size: NA
D gene: TRBD1
CDR3 DNA: TGTGCCAGCAGCTTAGAACGGACAGGGAAGGCAGGCTACACCTTC
CDR3 protein: CASSLERTGKAGYTF

V gene: TRBV11-2
J gene: TRBJ2-7
clone size: once
D gene: TRBD2
CDR3 DNA: TGTGCCAGCAGCTTAGTGACAGCGGGAGTAGACGAGCAGTACTTC
CDR3 protein: CASSLVTAGVDEQYF

V gene: TRBV5-6
J gene: TRBJ1-6
clone size: NA
D gene: TRBD1
CDR3 DNA: TGTGCCAGCAGCTTTTCGGGACAGCTCTATTCACCCCTCCACTTT
CDR3 protein: CASSFSGQLYSPLHF

V gene: TRBV6-4
J gene: TRBJ2-3
clone size: NA
D gene: TRBD2
CDR3 DNA: TGTGCCAGCAGTGAACTAGCGGGAGTTTCGGGCACAGATACGCAGTATTTT
CDR3 protein: CASSELAGVSGTDTQYF

V gene: TRBV6-5
J gene: TRBJ2-1
clone size: NA
D gene: TRBD1
CDR3 DNA: TGTGCCAGCAGTTACTCAGGGGGCGCTGAATACAATGAGCAGTTCTTC
CDR3 protein: CASSYSGGAEYNEQFF